This is a list of T cell receptor beta chains from one sample in a study of neurological immune-mediated disorders. TCRdb ran MiXCR on the 5' RACE reads and lists one entry per CDR3 protein. The repertoire holds nearly 30,000 distinct CDR3 sequences, with about 15% as singletons. Material for sequencing was CD4+ T cells from blood. These receptors all stem from a female donor with HTLV-1-associated myelopathy (HAM/TSP). CDR3s include the opening cysteine and the closing phenylalanine or tryptophan. The D gene is left open where the match is weak. Some rows mark clone size as missing; the rest say once, few, many or name a class of expanded clone.

.	TRBV10-3	.	TRBJ2-3	CAIRGTDTQYF	TGTGCCATCAGGGGCACAGATACACAGTATTTT
many	TRBV20-1	.	TRBJ1-6	CSARRGSSYNSPLHF	TGCAGTGCTAGAAGAGGGAGCTCCTATAATTCACCCCTCCACTTT
medium-sized	TRBV20-1	TRBD2	TRBJ2-5	CSAPPGGGARETQYF	TGCAGTGCCCCCCCGGGCGGGGGGGCCCGGGAGACCCAGTACTTC
medium-sized	TRBV5-5	.	TRBJ2-1	CASSLYVATNSYNEQFF	TGTGCCAGCAGCTTGTATGTGGCGACAAACTCCTACAATGAGCAGTTCTTC
many	TRBV7-2	.	TRBJ2-3	CASSPRASRLTDTQYF	TGTGCCAGCAGCCCCCGGGCTAGCCGACTCACAGATACGCAGTATTTT
many	TRBV12-3/TRBV12-4	.	TRBJ2-7	CASRRQPYEQYF	TGTGCCAGCAGGAGACAGCCCTACGAGCAGTACTTC
large	TRBV28	TRBD2	TRBJ2-3	CASSSRGGTDTQYF	TGTGCCAGCAGTTCCCGGGGGGGCACAGATACGCAGTATTTT
many	TRBV5-6	.	TRBJ2-7	CASSHNYEQYF	TGTGCCAGCAGCCATAACTACGAGCAGTACTTC
.	TRBV20-1	TRBD2	TRBJ2-3	CSARVGLAGVGTDTQYF	TGCAGTGCTAGAGTGGGACTAGCGGGAGTTGGGACAGATACGCAGTATTTT
many	TRBV3-1	TRBD2	TRBJ2-1	CASSQTPLAGAYNEQFF	TGTGCCAGCAGCCAAACCCCCCTAGCGGGAGCTTACAATGAGCAGTTCTTC
many	TRBV4-1	.	TRBJ1-2	CASSQGGGRYNYGYTF	TGCGCCAGCAGCCAAGGTGGGGGGAGATATAACTATGGCTACACCTTC
many	TRBV12-3/TRBV12-4	.	TRBJ2-3	CASSLIRDTQYF	TGTGCCAGCAGTTTAATCCGGGATACGCAGTATTTT
many	TRBV12-3/TRBV12-4	.	TRBJ1-2	CASSDGNYGYTF	TGTGCCAGCAGTGACGGGAACTATGGCTACACCTTC
many	TRBV5-1	.	TRBJ2-3	CASSFMLGPPTSSTDTQYF	TGCGCCAGCAGCTTTATGCTCGGGCCACCTACATCTAGCACAGATACGCAGTATTTT
many	TRBV5-1	TRBD1	TRBJ2-7	CASSLGTGGHEQYF	TGCGCCAGCAGCTTAGGGACAGGGGGACACGAGCAGTACTTC